This entry is about one TCR beta chain. This sample was included in a study of cytomegalovirus exposure and HLA in healthy donors. CDR3 length equals 13 residues. CDR1 and CDR2 (germline): MNHNS, SASEGT. V dropped 1 base and J dropped 4 bases, with 7 bases sitting between them. PCR involved 60 Vbeta and 13 Jbeta primers. Method: immunoSEQ multiplex PCR; TCRdb's copy keeps in-frame clones and lacks some. The sample has approximately 160,000 clones, under 80% seen once. This chain uses TRBV6-1 with TRBJ1-2; D is undetermined. This clonotype was sampled from a woman aged 45-60 years in good health and CMV-seropositive. Input material: PBMCs. The CDR3 region is CASSEDGSYGYTF. In DNA, the CDR3 is TGTGCCAGCAGTGAAGACGGGAGCTATGGCTACACCTTC.